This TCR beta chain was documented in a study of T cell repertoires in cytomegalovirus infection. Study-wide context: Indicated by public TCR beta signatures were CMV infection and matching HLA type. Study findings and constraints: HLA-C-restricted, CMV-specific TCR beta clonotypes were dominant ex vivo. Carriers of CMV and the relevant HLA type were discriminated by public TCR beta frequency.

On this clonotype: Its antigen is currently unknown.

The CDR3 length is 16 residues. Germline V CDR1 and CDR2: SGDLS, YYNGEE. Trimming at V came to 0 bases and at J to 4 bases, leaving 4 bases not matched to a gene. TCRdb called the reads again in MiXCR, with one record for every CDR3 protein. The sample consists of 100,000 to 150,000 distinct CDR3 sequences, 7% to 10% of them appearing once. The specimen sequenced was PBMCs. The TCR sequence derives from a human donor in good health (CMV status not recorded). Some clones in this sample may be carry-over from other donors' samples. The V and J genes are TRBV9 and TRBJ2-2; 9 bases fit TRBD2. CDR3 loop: CASSVASGEGTGELFF. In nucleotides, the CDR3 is TGTGCCAGCAGCGTAGCTAGCGGGGAAGGCACCGGGGAGCTGTTTTTT.